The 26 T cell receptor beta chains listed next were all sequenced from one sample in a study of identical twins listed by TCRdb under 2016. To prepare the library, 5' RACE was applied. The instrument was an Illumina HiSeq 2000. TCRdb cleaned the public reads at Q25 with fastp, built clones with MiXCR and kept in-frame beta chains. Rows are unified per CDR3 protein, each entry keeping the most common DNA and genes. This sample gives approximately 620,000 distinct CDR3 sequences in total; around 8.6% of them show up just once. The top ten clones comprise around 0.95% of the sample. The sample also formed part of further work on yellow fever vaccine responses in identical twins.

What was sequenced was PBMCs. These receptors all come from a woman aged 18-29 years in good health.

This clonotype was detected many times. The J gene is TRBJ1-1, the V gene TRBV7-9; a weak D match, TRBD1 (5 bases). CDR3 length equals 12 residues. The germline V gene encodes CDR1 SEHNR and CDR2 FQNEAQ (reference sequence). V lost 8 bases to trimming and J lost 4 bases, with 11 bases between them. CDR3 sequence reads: CASSSGGTEAFF. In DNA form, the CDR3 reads TGTGCCAGCTCATCTGGGGGCACTGAAGCTTTCTTT.

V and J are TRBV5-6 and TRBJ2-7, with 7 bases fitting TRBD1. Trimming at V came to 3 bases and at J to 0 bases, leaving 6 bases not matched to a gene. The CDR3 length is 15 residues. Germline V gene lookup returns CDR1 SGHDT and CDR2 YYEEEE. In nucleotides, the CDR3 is TGTGCCAGCAGCTCCGTGGGACAGAGCTCCTACGAGCAGTACTTC. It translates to CASSSVGQSSYEQYF.

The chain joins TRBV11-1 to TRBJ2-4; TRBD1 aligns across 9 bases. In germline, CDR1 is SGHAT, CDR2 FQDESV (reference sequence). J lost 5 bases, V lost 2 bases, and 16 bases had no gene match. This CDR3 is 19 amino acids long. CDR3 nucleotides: TGTGCCAGCAGCTTAATGCGTCGGGAGGACAGGGGTTCCCAAAACATTCAGTACTTC. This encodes CASSLMRREDRGSQNIQYF.

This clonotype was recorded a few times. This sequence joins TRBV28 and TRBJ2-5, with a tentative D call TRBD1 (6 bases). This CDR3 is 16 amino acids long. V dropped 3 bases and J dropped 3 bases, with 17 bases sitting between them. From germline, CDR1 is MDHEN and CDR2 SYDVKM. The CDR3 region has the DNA TGTGCCAGCAGTTTTTCCCAAGCCGGGACAAAAGAGACCCAGTACTTC. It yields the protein CASSFSQAGTKETQYF.

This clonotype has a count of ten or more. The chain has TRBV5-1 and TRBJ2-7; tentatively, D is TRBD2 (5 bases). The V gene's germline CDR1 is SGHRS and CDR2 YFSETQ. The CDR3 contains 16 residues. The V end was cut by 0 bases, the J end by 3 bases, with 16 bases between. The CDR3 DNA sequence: TGCGCCAGCAGCTTGGATAGGGAGTGGGCCCACTACGAGCAGTACTTC. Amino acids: CASSLDREWAHYEQYF.

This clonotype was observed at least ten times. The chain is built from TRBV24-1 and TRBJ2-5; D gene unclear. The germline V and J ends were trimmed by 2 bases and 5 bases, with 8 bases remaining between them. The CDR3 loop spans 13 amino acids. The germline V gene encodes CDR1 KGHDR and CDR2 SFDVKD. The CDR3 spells CATSDSSSETQYF. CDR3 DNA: TGTGCCACCAGTGATTCGAGTTCGGAGACCCAGTACTTC.

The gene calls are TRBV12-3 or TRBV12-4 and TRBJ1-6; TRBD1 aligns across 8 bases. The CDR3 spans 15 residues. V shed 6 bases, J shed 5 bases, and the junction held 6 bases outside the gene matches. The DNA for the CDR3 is TGTGCCAGCAGACCCGGGACAGGTCATAATTCACCCCTCCACTTT. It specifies CASRPGTGHNSPLHF.

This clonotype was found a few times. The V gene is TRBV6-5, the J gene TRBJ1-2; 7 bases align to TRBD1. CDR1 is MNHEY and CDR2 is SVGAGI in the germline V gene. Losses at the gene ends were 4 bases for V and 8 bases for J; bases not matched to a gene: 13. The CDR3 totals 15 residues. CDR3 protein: CASSWDPTGEIGYTF. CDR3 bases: TGTGCCAGCAGTTGGGACCCAACAGGGGAAATCGGCTACACCTTC.

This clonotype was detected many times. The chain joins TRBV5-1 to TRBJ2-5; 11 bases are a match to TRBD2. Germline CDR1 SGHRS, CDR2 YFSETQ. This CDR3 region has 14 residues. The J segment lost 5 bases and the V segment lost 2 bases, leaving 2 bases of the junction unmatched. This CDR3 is CASSLLAGVETQYF. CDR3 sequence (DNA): TGCGCCAGCAGCTTACTAGCGGGAGTGGAGACCCAGTACTTC.

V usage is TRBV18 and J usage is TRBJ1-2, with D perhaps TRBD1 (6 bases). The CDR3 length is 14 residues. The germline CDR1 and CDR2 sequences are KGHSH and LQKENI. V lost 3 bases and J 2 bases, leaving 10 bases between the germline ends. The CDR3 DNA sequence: TGTGCCAGCTCACCCCTGGACAGCAACTATGGCTACACCTTC. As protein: CASSPLDSNYGYTF.

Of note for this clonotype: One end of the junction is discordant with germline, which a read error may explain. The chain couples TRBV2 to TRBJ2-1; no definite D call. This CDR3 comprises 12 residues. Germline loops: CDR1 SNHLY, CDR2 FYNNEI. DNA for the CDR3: TGTGTCAGCAGTGAAGCCCAACTAACGGGGTTCTTC. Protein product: CVSSEAQLTGFF. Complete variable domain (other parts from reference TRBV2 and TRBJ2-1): EPEVTQTPSHQVTQMGQEVILRCVPISNHLYFYWYRQILGQKVEFLVSFYNNEISEKSEIFDDQFSVERPDGSNFTLKIRSTKLEDSAMYFCVSSEAQLTGFFGPGTRLTVL.

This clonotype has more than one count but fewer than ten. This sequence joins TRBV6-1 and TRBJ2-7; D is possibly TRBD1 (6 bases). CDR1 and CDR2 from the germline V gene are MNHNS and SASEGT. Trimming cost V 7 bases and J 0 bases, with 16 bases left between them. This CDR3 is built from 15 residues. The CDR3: CASKQGSVYSYEQYF. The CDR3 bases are TGTGCCAGCAAACAGGGTAGCGTATACTCCTACGAGCAGTACTTC.

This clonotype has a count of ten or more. The CDR3 reads CASSPPGGKDTQYF. The DNA for the CDR3 is TGTGCCAGCAGCCCACCAGGAGGGAAAGATACGCAGTATTTT. This chain joins TRBV7-2 and TRBJ2-3; tentatively, D is TRBD2 (6 bases). Germline-derived CDR1 and CDR2 are SGHTA and FQGNSA. The V end lost 5 bases, the J end lost 5 bases, and 14 bases lay between the germline ends. There are 14 residues in the CDR3.

The CDR3 sequence: CASSEGEDGLGSSYEQYF. The CDR3, as DNA: TGTGCCAGCAGTGAAGGAGAAGACGGACTAGGTAGCTCCTACGAGCAGTACTTC. The chain joins TRBV6-1 to TRBJ2-7, with TRBD2 identical over 7 bases. V lost 1 base, J lost 0 bases, and 12 bases stayed unmatched. This CDR3 is built from 18 residues. The germline CDR1 and CDR2 sequences are MNHNS and SASEGT.

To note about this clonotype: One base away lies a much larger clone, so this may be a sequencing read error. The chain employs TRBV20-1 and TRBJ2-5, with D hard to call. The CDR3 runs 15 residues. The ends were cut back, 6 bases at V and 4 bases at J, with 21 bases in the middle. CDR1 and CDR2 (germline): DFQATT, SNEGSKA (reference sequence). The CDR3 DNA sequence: TGCAGTGCCAACATCGACTTGCCGGGCGTAGAGACCCAGTACTTC. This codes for CSANIDLPGVETQYF.

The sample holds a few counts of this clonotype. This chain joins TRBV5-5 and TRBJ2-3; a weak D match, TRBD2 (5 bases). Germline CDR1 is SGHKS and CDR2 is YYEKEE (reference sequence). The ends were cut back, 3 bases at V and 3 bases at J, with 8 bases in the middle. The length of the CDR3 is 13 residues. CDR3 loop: CASSSEGTDTQYF. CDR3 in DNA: TGTGCCAGCAGCTCCGAGGGTACAGATACGCAGTATTTT.

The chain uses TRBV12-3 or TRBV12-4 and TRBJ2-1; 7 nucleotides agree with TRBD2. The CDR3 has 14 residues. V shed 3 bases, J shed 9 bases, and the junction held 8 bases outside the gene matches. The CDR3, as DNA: TGTGCCAGCAGTTTTGTGGGAGGGCCTATTGAGCAGTTCTTC. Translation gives CASSFVGGPIEQFF.

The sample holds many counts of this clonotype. As DNA, the CDR3 is TGTGCCACCAGCAGAGATCGGGGCGGAAACAATGAGCAGTTCTTC. Its protein product is CATSRDRGGNNEQFF. The genes are TRBV15 and TRBJ2-1; TRBD1 or TRBD2 may be the D gene (5 bases each). This CDR3 contains 15 residues. The germline V gene has CDR1 LNHNV and CDR2 YYDKDF (reference sequence). V dropped 0 bases and J dropped 5 bases, with 11 bases sitting between them.

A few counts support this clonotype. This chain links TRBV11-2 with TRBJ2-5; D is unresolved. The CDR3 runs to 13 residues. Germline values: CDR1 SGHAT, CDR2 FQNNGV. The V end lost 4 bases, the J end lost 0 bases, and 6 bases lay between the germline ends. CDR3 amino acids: CASSSSYQETQYF. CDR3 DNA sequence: TGTGCCAGCAGCTCCTCGTACCAAGAGACCCAGTACTTC.

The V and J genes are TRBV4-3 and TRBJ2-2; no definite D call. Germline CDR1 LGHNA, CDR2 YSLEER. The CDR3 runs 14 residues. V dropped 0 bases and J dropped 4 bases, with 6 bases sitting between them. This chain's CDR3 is CASSQDVVTGELFF. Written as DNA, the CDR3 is TGCGCCAGCAGCCAAGATGTGGTCACCGGGGAGCTGTTTTTT.

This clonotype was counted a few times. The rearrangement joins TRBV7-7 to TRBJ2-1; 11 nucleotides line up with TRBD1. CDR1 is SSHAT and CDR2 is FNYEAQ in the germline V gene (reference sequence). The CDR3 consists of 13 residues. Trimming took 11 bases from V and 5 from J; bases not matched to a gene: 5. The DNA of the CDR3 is TGTGCCGTGGGGACAGGGGGTCACAATGAGCAGTTCTTC. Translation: CAVGTGGHNEQFF.

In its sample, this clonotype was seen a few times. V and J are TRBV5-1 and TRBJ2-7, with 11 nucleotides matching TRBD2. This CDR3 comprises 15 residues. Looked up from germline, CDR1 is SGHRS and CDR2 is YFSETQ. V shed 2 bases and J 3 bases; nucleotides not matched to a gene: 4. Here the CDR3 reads CASSFSLAGVYEQYF. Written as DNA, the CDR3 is TGCGCCAGCAGCTTTTCACTAGCGGGAGTCTACGAGCAGTACTTC.

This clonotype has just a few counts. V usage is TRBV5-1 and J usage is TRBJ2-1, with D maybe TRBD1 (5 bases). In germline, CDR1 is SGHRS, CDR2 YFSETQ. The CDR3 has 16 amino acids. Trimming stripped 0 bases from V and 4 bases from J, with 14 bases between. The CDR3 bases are TGCGCCAGCAGCTTGGGGCAGGGCCCCCCTTACAATGAGCAGTTCTTC. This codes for CASSLGQGPPYNEQFF. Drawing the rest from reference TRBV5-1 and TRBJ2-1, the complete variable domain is KAGVTQTPRYLIKTRGQQVTLSCSPISGHRSVSWYQQTPGQGLQFLFEYFSETQRNKGNFPGRFSGRQFSNSRSEMNVSTLELGDSALYLCASSLGQGPPYNEQFFGPGTRLTVL.

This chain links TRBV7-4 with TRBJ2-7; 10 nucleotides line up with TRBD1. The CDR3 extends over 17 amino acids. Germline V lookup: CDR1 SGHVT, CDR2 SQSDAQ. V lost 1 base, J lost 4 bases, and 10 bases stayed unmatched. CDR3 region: CASSLVWAGTGEYEQYF. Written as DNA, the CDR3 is TGTGCCAGCAGCTTAGTTTGGGCCGGGACAGGGGAATACGAGCAGTACTTC. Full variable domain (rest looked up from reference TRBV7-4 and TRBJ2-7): GAGVSQSPRYKVAKRGRDVALRCDSISGHVTLYWYRQTLGQGSEVLTYSQSDAQRDKSGRPSGRFSAERPERSVSTLKIQRTEQGDSAVYLCASSLVWAGTGEYEQYFGPGTRLTVT.

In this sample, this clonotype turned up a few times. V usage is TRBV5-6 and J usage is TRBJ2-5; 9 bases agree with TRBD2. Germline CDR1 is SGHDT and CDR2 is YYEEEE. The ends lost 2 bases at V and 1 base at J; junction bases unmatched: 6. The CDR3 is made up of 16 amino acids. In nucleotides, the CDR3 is TGTGCCAGCAGCTTACGTCTAGCGGGACCCCAAGAGACCCAGTACTTC. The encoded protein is CASSLRLAGPQETQYF.

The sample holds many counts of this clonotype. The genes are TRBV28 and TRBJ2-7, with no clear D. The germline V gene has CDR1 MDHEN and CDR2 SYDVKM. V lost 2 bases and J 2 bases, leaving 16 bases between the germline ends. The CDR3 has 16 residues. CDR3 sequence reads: CASSLRGLGGAYEQYF. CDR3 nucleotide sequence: TGTGCCAGCAGTTTACGTGGCCTCGGTGGGGCCTACGAGCAGTACTTC.